The TCR beta chain described here comes from a study of monozygotic twins with inflammatory bowel disease (dated by TCRdb to between 2019 and 2020). Broadly, across the study: The complete study included roughly 30 monozygotic twin pairs: 19 IBD-discordant Danish pairs and nine German pairs, of which four were IBD-concordant and five were IBD-discordant. Within discordant pairs, disease-associated traits were sought mainly by comparing IBD patients with their genetically identical healthy co-twins. Each individual had, on average, about 151 000 unique TCRalpha sequences and 181 000 unique TCRbeta sequences available for analysis. Results and caveats for the whole study, not just this receptor: Differing immunosuppressive treatments among patients may have added background noise and inter-individual variability to the repertoires. Measured by the inverse Simpson index, TCRbeta repertoire diversity was lower in IBD patients than in their healthy co-twins. Different T cell subtypes could not be distinguished in the analysis. Repertoire similarity did not differ between concordant and discordant twins, possibly due to limited statistical power. Compared with healthy twins, IBD patients shared fewer clonotypes with other individuals, and the difference was most pronounced in patients with signs of disease activity. The results gave no support for a single strong signal or clonotype linked to IBD.

The library was prepared using 5' RACE. Preparation of each TCR library used approximately 3,700 ng of total RNA. For each sample, cDNA was synthesized in eight separate reactions using SMARTScribe reverse transcriptase. Unique molecular identifiers containing a 6-nucleotide sample barcode were introduced through template switching during cDNA synthesis. TCRalpha and TCRbeta cDNA was amplified in two nested PCRs of 16 and 9 cycles, and bead purification was carried out after each PCR. Before amplification, the cDNA was both treated with uracil DNA-glycosylase and purified with the QIAquick PCR purification kit. The second PCR added Illumina TruSeq-compatible adapters along with sample-specific barcodes. TapeStation and Qubit were used to check library quality and concentration, and 4 to 6 ng of each library went into the pool. Sequencing of the pooled libraries was done on an Illumina HiSeq2500 single-index Rapid Run using custom sequencing primers and 2 x 100 bp reads. Concerning the study's data processing: PCR and sequencing errors were corrected by UMI-based consensus assembly using MiGEC version 1.2.6. MiXCR version 2.1.1 handled V(D)J alignment, clonotype assembly and CDR3 extraction. Gene usage, clonotype sharing and MAIT/NKT TCR abundance were normalised by analysing the top 1000, 10 000 and 20 000 clonotypes per sample. After downsampling to 27 000 UMIs, diversity was calculated as the inverse Simpson index using the vegan R package. Statistical testing used paired Mann-Whitney U tests on the discordant twin pairs and applied Benjamini-Hochberg correction for multiple testing. TCRdb reprocessed the sequencing reads and holds a single record per CDR3 protein sequence, with no DNA. The V and J calls were not made by the authors but by TCRdb's processing. The table for this sample shows approximately 380,000 distinct CDR3 sequences. Clones ranked in the top ten supply approximately 2.8% of the sample.

A 2.5 ml peripheral blood sample was drawn into PAXgene tubes per donor and stored at -80°C. Without any T cell sorting, total RNA was extracted from whole blood using the PAXgene blood miRNA kit on an automated QIAcube. Peripheral blood from monozygotic twin pairs who were concordant or discordant for inflammatory bowel disease underwent deep TCRalpha and TCRbeta repertoire profiling using unique molecular barcoding. Smoking habits were recorded for all twin pairs, with individuals classified as current, former or never smokers. Details on this clonotype: This receptor's antigen is unknown.

Sample: blood. The receptor comes from a human donor with ulcerative colitis or Crohn's disease, or a healthy co-twin of an affected twin (not recorded which).

The CDR3 loop reads CASSYSGGASGYTF. Rearrangement joined TRBV6-5 to TRBJ1-2; with no DNA, the TCRdb D assignment of TRBD1 cannot be verified. Reading the germline V gene gives CDR1 MNHEY and CDR2 SVGAGI. The CDR3 sequence holds 14 residues, the cysteine and phenylalanine included. The DNA is not on file.